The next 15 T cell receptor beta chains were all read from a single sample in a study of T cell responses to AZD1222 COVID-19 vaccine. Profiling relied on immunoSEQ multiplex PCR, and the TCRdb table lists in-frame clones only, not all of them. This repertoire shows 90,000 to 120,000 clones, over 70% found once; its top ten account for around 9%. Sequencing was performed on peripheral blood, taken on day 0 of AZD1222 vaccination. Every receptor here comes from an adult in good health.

The CDR3 protein is CASSPTGWDGYTF. The CDR3 nucleotides read TGTGCCAGCAGTCCAACAGGGTGGGATGGCTACACCTTC. The genes are TRBV28 and TRBJ1-2; maybe TRBD1 (6 bases). V was trimmed by 5 bases and J by 6 bases, leaving 13 bases between them. This CDR3 contains 13 residues. Germline-derived CDR1 and CDR2 are MDHEN and SYDVKM.

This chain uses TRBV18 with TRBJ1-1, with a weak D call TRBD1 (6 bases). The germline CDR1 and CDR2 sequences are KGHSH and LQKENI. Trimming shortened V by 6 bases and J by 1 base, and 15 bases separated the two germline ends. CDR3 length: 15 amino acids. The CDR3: CASSIYDRWNTEAFF. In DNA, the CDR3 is TGTGCCAGCTCTATCTACGACAGGTGGAACACTGAAGCTTTCTTT.

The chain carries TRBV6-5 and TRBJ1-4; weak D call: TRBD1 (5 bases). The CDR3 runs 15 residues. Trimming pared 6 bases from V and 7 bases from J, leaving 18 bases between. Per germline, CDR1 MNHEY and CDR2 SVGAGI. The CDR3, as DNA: TGTGCCAGCAGCCCCCGGACACGGATGTCTGAAAAACTGTTTTTT. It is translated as CASSPRTRMSEKLFF.

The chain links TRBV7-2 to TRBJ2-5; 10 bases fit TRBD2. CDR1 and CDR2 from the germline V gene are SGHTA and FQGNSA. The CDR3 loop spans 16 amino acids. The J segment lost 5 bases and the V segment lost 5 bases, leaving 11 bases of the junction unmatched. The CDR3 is CASSPRASGRVETQYF. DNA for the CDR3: TGTGCCAGCAGCCCGCGGGCTAGCGGGAGAGTCGAGACCCAGTACTTC. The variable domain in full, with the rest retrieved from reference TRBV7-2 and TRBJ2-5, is GAGVSQSPSNKVTEKGKDVELRCDPISGHTALYWYRQSLGQGLEFLIYFQGNSAPDKSGLPSDRFSAERTGGSVSTLTIQRTQQEDSAVYLCASSPRASGRVETQYFGPGTRLLVL.

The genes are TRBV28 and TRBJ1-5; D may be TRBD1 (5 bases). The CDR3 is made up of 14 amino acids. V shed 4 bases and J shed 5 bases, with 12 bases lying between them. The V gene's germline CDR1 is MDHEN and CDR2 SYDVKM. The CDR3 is CASSSRPRDQPQHF. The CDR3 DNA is TGTGCCAGCAGTTCGCGCCCCAGGGATCAGCCCCAGCATTTT.

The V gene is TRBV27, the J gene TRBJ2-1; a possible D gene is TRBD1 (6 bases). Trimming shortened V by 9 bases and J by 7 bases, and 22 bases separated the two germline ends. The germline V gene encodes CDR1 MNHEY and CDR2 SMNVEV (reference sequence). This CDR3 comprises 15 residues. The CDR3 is CASRRDRSFRNEQFF. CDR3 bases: TGTGCCAGTCGTCGAGACAGGTCCTTTCGGAATGAGCAGTTCTTC.

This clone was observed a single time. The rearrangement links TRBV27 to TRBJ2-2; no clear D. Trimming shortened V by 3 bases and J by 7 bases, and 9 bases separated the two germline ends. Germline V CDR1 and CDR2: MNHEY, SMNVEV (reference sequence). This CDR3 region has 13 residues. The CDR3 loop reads CASSFGPYGELFF. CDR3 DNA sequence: TGTGCCAGCAGTTTCGGACCGTACGGGGAGCTGTTTTTT.

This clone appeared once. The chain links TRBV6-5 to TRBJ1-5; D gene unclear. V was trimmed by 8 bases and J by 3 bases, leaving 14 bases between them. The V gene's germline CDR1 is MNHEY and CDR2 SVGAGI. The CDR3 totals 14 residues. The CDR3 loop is CASSSRETNQPQHF. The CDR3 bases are TGTGCCAGCTCCTCCCGGGAGACCAATCAGCCCCAGCATTTT.

The CDR3 region has the DNA TGTGCCAGCAGTAGCGCCGGGACAGGGGGGGACGAGCAGTACTTC. Translated, it gives CASSSAGTGGDEQYF. The chain links TRBV6-5 to TRBJ2-7; 11 bases are a match to TRBD1. This CDR3 contains 15 residues. The trim removed 5 bases at V and 5 bases at J, leaving 8 bases unmatched. Looked up from germline, CDR1 is MNHEY and CDR2 is SVGAGI.

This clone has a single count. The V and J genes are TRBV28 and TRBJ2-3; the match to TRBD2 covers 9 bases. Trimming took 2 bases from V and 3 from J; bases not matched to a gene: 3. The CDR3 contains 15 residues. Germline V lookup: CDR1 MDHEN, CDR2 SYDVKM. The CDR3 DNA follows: TGTGCCAGCAGTTTAAATAGCGGGGGTACAGATACGCAGTATTTT. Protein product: CASSLNSGGTDTQYF.

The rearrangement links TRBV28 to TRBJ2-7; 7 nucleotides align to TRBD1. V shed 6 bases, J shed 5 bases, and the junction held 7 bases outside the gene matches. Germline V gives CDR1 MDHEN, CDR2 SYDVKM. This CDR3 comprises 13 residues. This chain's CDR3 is CASRQTGTDEQYF. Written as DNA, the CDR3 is TGTGCCAGCAGGCAGACCGGGACAGACGAGCAGTACTTC.

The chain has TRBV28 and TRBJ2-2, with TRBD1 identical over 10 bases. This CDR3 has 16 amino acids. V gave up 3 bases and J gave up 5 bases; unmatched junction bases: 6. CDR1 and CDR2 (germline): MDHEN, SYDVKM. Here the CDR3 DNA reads TGTGCCAGCAGTTTTTTCGGGACAGGGGAAACCGGGGAGCTGTTTTTT. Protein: CASSFFGTGETGELFF.

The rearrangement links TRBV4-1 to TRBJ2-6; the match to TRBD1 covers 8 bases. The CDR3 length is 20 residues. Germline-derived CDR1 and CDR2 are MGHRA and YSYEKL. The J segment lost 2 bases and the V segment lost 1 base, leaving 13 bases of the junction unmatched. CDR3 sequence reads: CASSQARQGRLLAGANVLTF. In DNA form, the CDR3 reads TGCGCCAGCAGCCAAGCCAGACAGGGGAGGCTCTTGGCTGGGGCCAACGTCCTGACTTTC.

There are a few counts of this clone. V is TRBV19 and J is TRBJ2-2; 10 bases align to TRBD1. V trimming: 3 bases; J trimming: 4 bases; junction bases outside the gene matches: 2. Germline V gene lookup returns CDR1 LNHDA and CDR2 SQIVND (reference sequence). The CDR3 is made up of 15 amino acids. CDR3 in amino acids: CASSIRQGATGELFF. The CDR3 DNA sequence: TGTGCCAGTAGTATCCGACAGGGGGCCACCGGGGAGCTGTTTTTT.

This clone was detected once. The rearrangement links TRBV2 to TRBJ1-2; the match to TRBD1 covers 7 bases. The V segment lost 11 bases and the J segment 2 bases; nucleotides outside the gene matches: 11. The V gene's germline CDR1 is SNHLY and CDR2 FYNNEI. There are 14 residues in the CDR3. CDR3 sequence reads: CAGKQGRVNYGYTF. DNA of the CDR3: TGTGCCGGGAAACAGGGGAGGGTCAACTATGGCTACACCTTC.